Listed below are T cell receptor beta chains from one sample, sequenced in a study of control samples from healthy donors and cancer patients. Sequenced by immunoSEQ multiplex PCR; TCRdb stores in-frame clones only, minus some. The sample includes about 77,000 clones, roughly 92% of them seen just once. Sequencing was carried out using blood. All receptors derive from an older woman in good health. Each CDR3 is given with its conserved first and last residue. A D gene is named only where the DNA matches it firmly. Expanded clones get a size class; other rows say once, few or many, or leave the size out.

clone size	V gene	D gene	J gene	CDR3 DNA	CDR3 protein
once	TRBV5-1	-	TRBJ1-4	TGCGCCAGCAGCTTGATAGCAGGGCCAAATGAAAAACTGTTTTTT	CASSLIAGPNEKLFF
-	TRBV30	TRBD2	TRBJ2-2	TGTGCCTGGAGTGTACACCGACTAGCGGGAGTCGGGAACACCGGGGAGCTGTTTTTT	CAWSVHRLAGVGNTGELFF
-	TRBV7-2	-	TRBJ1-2	TGTGCCAGCAGCTTAATTGGGAGATCCGGAACTAACTATGGCTACACCTTC	CASSLIGRSGTNYGYTF
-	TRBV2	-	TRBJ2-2	TGTGCCAGCAGTGAACAGGGGCGCGACGGGGAGCTGTTTTTT	CASSEQGRDGELFF
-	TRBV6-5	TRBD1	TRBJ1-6	TGTGCCAGCAGTCCCGGGACAGGGGATTCACCCCTCCACTTT	CASSPGTGDSPLHF
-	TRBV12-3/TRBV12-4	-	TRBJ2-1	TGTGCCAGCAGTGAGACCCCTGAGCAGTTCTTC	CASSETPEQFF
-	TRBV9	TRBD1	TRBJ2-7	TGTGCCAGCAGCGAGGGACAGGAATCCCTCTACGAGCAGTACTTC	CASSEGQESLYEQYF
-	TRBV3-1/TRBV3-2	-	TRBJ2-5	TGTGCCAGCAGCCAAGGGCCCCCTAGGTCCGAGACCCAGTACTTC	CASSQGPPRSETQYF
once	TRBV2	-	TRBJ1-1	TGTGCCAGCAGTGAATCGGGGGAGGGGAACACTGAAGCTTTCTTT	CASSESGEGNTEAFF
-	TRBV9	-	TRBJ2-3	TGTGCCAGCAGCGTAGCGGCTAGCGCGTACACAGATACGCAGTATTTT	CASSVAASAYTDTQYF
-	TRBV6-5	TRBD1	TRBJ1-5	TGTGCCAGCAGGACAGGGGTAGACCAGCCCCAGCATTTT	CASRTGVDQPQHF
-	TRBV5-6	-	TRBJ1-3	TGTGCCAGCAGCTTGGCTGCAGTCTCTGGAAACACCATATATTTT	CASSLAAVSGNTIYF
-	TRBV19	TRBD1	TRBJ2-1	TGTGCCAGTAGGGAGACAGGGAGCTCCTACAATGAGCAGTTCTTC	CASRETGSSYNEQFF
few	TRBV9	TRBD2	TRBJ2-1	TGTGCCAGCAGCGGCTATGTGAGCGGGGTGCAGTTCTTC	CASSGYVSGVQFF
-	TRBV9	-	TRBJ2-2	TGTGCCAGCAGCGTGGGTGTCGGGATCGGGGAGCTGTTTTTT	CASSVGVGIGELFF
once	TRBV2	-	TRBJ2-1	TGTGCCAGCAGTATCAGGGGCAACAATGAGCAGTTCTTC	CASSIRGNNEQFF
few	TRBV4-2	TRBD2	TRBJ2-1	TGTGCCAGCAGCCAAGATGGGGGGACTAGGGCCTACAATGAGCAGTTCTTC	CASSQDGGTRAYNEQFF
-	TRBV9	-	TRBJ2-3	TGTGCCAGCAGCGTAGGCAAAGATACGCAGTATTTT	CASSVGKDTQYF
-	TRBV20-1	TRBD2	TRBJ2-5	TGCAGTGCTAGTCGGACTAGCGGGGCCGCTCGAGAGACCCAGTACTTC	CSASRTSGAARETQYF
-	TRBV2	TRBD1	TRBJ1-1	TGTGCCAGCACCCCCGACAGGGGGGGCCCAGCGCACACTGAAGCTTTCTTT	CASTPDRGGPAHTEAFF
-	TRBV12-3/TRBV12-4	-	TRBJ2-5	TGTGCCAGCAGTTTAGGTGGGGAAGAGACCCAGTACTTC	CASSLGGEETQYF
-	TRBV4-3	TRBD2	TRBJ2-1	TGCGCCAGCAGCCAATCACTAGCGGGGAACGTGGAGCAGTTCTTC	CASSQSLAGNVEQFF
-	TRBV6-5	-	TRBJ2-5	TGTGCCAGCAGTCCGGGACAACAAGAGACCCAGTACTTC	CASSPGQQETQYF
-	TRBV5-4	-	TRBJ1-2	TGTGCCAGCGGAGAGGGGTTCGGCTATGGCTACACCTTC	CASGEGFGYGYTF
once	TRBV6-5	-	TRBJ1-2	TGTGCCAGCAGACCCCTCTCCGGGAGAGGAGGCTACACCTTC	CASRPLSGRGGYTF
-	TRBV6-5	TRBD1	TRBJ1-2	TGTGCCAGCAGATTGGGACAGGGGGCCAACTATGGCTACACCTTC	CASRLGQGANYGYTF
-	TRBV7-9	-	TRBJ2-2	TGTGCCAGCAGGCTAAACGTAGGTCCCGGGGAGCTGTTTTTT	CASRLNVGPGELFF
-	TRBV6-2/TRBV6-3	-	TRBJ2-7	TGTGCCAGCAGCTCACGGGAGTACGAGCAGTACTTC	CASSSREYEQYF
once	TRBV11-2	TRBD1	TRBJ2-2	TGTGCCAGCAGCTTCCCGGGACAGGGGGCCCCGAACACCGGGGAGCTGTTTTTT	CASSFPGQGAPNTGELFF
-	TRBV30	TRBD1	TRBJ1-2	TGTGCCTGGAGGATACAGGGGGCTATTAGCTACACCTTC	CAWRIQGAISYTF
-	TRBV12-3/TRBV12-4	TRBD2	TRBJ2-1	TGTGCCACGGGTCGGAGCGGGATTGAGCAGTTCTTC	CATGRSGIEQFF
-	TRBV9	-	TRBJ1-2	TGTGCCAGCAGTGGAGGGGGGCATGGCTACACCTTC	CASSGGGHGYTF
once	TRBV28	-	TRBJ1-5	TGTGCCAGCACCGTCATCAATCAGCCCCAGCATTTT	CASTVINQPQHF
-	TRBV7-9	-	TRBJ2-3	TGTGCCAGCAGCTTAGCGAGTTTTAGCGATACGCAGTATTTT	CASSLASFSDTQYF
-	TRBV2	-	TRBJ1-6	TGTGCCAGCAGTTTAGGGGTAAATTCACCCCTCCACTTT	CASSLGVNSPLHF
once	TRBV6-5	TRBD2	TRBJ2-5	TGTGCCAGCAGTCGACTAGCGGGTCTCCAAGAGACCCAGTACTTC	CASSRLAGLQETQYF
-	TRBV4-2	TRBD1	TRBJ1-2	TGTGCCAGCAGCCCGCGGACAGGGGGCGTCTATGGCTACACCTTC	CASSPRTGGVYGYTF
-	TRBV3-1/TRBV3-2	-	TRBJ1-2	TGTGCCAGCAGCCAAGGAGGTGAGGATGGCTACACCTTC	CASSQGGEDGYTF
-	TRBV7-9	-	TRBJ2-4	TGTGCCAGCAGCTTAGAGCCCACAGTAGCAAACATTCAGTACTTC	CASSLEPTVANIQYF
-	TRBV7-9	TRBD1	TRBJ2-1	TGTGCCAGCAGCTCGGGACAGAGCTCCTACAATGAGCAGTTCTTC	CASSSGQSSYNEQFF
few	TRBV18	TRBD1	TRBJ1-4	TGTGCCAGCTCACCACGGGACAGCGTTAATGAAAAACTGTTTTTT	CASSPRDSVNEKLFF